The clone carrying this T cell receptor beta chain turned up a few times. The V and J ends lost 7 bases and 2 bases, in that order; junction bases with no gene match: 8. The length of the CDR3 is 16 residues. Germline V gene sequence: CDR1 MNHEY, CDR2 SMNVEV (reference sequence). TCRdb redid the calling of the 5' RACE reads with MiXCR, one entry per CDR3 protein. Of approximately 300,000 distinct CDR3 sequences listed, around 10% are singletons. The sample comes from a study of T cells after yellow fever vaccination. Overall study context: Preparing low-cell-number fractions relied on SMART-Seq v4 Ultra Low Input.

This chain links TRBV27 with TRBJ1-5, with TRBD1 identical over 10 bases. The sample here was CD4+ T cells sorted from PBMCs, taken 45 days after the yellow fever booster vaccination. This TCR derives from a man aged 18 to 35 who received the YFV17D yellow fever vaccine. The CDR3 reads CASKPETGGRNQPQHF. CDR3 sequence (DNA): TGTGCCAGCAAGCCCGAGACAGGGGGCCGCAATCAGCCCCAGCATTTT.